This entry lists 15 T cell receptor beta chains sequenced from one sample in a study of radiotherapy plus CTLA-4 blockade in lung cancer. The data were produced by immunoSEQ multiplex PCR, yet TCRdb's version contains in-frame clones alone and is incomplete. The data show around 110,000 clones, with about 83% seen just once and approximately 2.5% held by the top ten. The sample in question was peripheral blood, obtained from a patient treated with radiotherapy plus ipilimumab. These receptors originate from a human donor with non-small cell lung cancer that progressed on radiotherapy plus ipilimumab. Some clones in this sample may be carry-over from other donors' samples.

J is TRBJ2-5 and V is TRBV6-5; possible D gene TRBD2, 7 bases. This CDR3 is built from 16 residues. V dropped 2 bases and J dropped 4 bases, with 17 bases sitting between them. Germline V gene lookup returns CDR1 MNHEY and CDR2 SVGAGI. The CDR3 DNA is TGTGCCAGCAGTTACGATAGGGGGAGGGCCGGAGAGACCCAGTACTTC. This gives the protein CASSYDRGRAGETQYF.

The chain is built from TRBV7-2 and TRBJ1-2; a weak D match, TRBD1 (6 bases). This CDR3 has 12 amino acids. Trimming stripped 4 bases from V and 5 bases from J, with 8 bases between. From germline, CDR1 is SGHTA and CDR2 FQGNSA. The CDR3: CASSSQGYGYTF. The CDR3 nucleotides read TGTGCCAGCAGCTCCCAGGGGTATGGCTACACCTTC.

This chain links TRBV6-5 with TRBJ1-6; no clear D. Germline values: CDR1 MNHEY, CDR2 SVGAGI. This CDR3 has 12 amino acids. Trimming removed 5 bases at V and 7 bases at J, with 6 bases between. The CDR3 loop is CASSAPNSPLHF. In DNA form, the CDR3 reads TGTGCCAGCAGTGCCCCCAATTCACCCCTCCACTTT.

The V gene is TRBV11-2, the J gene TRBJ2-5, with D hard to call. The CDR3 is 11 residues long. Germline V gene data show CDR1 as SGHAT and CDR2 as FQNNGV. The V end was cut by 2 bases, the J end by 5 bases, with 3 bases between. CDR3 loop: CASSLSETQYF. The CDR3, as DNA: TGTGCCAGCAGCTTATCCGAGACCCAGTACTTC.

The V gene is TRBV5-1, the J gene TRBJ1-1; no reliable D call. The germline V gene encodes CDR1 SGHRS and CDR2 YFSETQ. Trimming cost V 0 bases and J 4 bases, with 7 bases left between them. The CDR3 loop spans 13 amino acids. CDR3 sequence (DNA): TGCGCCAGCAGCTTGGTGGGCACCACTGAAGCTTTCTTT. It is translated as CASSLVGTTEAFF.

This clone occurred a few times. The junction departs from the called germline gene at one end, perhaps through a read error. V usage is TRBV7-9 and J usage is TRBJ1-1, with D uncertain. Germline V gene data show CDR1 as SEHNR and CDR2 as FQNEAQ (reference sequence). The CDR3 extends over 12 amino acids. The CDR3 protein is CASSLGRGREVF. In nucleotides, the CDR3 is TGTGCCAGCAGCTTAGGTCGTGGACGGGAGGTCTTT.

The V call is TRBV19, the J call TRBJ1-2; perhaps TRBD1 as D (6 bases). Trimming left V 5 bases short and J 3 bases short, with 10 bases between. Germline CDR1 reads LNHDA; CDR2 reads SQIVND (reference sequence). This CDR3 contains 13 residues. The DNA for the CDR3 is TGTGCCAGTAGTTCACAGGGCTACTATGGCTACACCTTC. Its translation is CASSSQGYYGYTF.

The genes are TRBV5-1 and TRBJ1-4, with D unresolved. CDR1 is SGHRS, CDR2 YFSETQ, per germline. The CDR3 is made up of 17 amino acids. Trimming removed 4 bases at V and 4 bases at J, with 20 bases between. DNA of the CDR3: TGCGCCAGCAGCCGAAGATCCAACAGCAACTTTAATGAAAAACTGTTTTTT. Translated: CASSRRSNSNFNEKLFF.

In regard to this clone: The sample has other DNA sequences that encode this CDR3 too. This sequence joins TRBV7-2 and TRBJ2-2, with 10 bases matching TRBD1. CDR3 length: 15 residues. Germline trimming cut 6 bases from V and 5 bases from J; bases unmatched to any gene: 6. CDR1 and CDR2 from the germline V gene are SGHTA and FQGNSA. CDR3 sequence (DNA): TGTGCCAGCAGTTCGTTGGACAGGGGGACCGGGGAGCTGTTTTTT. The encoded protein is CASSSLDRGTGELFF.

CDR3 protein: CASSYYRAPTYEQYF. Here the CDR3 DNA reads TGTGCCAGCAGCTATTACAGGGCGCCTACCTACGAGCAGTACTTC. This chain uses TRBV7-2 with TRBJ2-7, with D maybe TRBD1 (6 bases). Trimming took off 4 bases at V and 2 bases at J, with 15 bases between the two ends. The CDR3 is 15 amino acids. Germline V gives CDR1 SGHTA, CDR2 FQGNSA.

This clone has a handful of counts. The rearrangement joins TRBV28 to TRBJ2-7; D might be TRBD1 (5 bases). Trimming pared 10 bases from V and 2 bases from J, leaving 15 bases between. The CDR3 is 13 amino acids. Germline V gene lookup returns CDR1 MDHEN and CDR2 SYDVKM. DNA of the CDR3: TGTGCCACCAGGGTTGGCTCAACCTACGAGCAGTACTTC. Protein: CATRVGSTYEQYF.

This CDR3 reads CASSQVLPGQWDLGSEAFF. CDR3 nucleotides: TGCGCCAGCAGCCAAGTCCTTCCGGGACAGTGGGACCTAGGGTCCGAAGCTTTCTTT. The chain links TRBV4-3 to TRBJ1-1; TRBD1 matches 7 bases. From germline, CDR1 is LGHNA and CDR2 YSLEER. CDR3 length equals 19 residues. J gave up 8 bases and V 1 base, and 22 bases lay outside the gene matches.

Concerning this clone itself: The junction differs from germline at one of its ends, possibly a read error. The chain links TRBV6-5 to TRBJ2-1, with D perhaps given as TRBD1 or TRBD2 (5 bases each). The CDR3 sequence is 14 residues long. Looked up from germline, CDR1 is MNHEY and CDR2 is SVGAGI. CDR3 nucleotide sequence: TGTGCCAGCAGTTACGGGGGACCCTACGATGAGCAGTTCTTC. This translates into CASSYGGPYDEQFF.

A single count supports this clone. The chain links TRBV5-1 to TRBJ2-1; tentative D call: TRBD2 (5 bases). Trimming shortened V by 4 bases and J by 5 bases, and 13 bases separated the two germline ends. CDR1 and CDR2 (germline): SGHRS, YFSETQ. This CDR3 spans 14 amino acids. The CDR3 is CASSTSGLNNEQFF. CDR3 bases: TGCGCCAGCAGCACCTCTGGACTTAACAATGAGCAGTTCTTC.

The chain employs TRBV19 and TRBJ2-1, with no clear D. The CDR3 covers 13 residues. CDR1 is LNHDA, CDR2 SQIVND, per germline (reference sequence). V was pared by 3 bases and J by 6 bases, with 9 bases between. The CDR3 reads CASSMWGSNEQFF. The DNA of the CDR3 is TGTGCCAGTAGTATGTGGGGTAGCAATGAGCAGTTCTTC.